This TCR beta chain was observed in a study of CD8+CD57+ T cells in acquired aplastic anemia. In the study overall: Sorted CD4+ and CD8+ cells gave an average of 3.2 ug of DNA.

For CDR3 and TCR beta VDJ profiling, genomic DNA was the template used. TCRdb independently ran MiXCR on the reads; one entry per CDR3 protein. This sample carries roughly 160,000 distinct CDR3 sequences, about three fifths of them seen once, and the ten largest clones take 45%. This clonotype has only a few counts. Its antigen is currently unknown. Whole-study results and caveats: Almost 30 shared CD8+ CDR3s appeared highly expressed within patients' immunodominant clones. Levels of CD8+ Simpson's diversity were not significantly distinct in patients versus controls.

Germline lookup yields CDR1 DFQATT and CDR2 SNEGSKA (reference sequence). The CDR3 has 14 amino acids. The V gene lost 5 bases and the J gene lost 1 base, with 14 bases spanning the gap. The origin of this receptor is a human donor in good health. The source material was sorted CD4+, CD8+, or CD8+CD57+ T cells (not recorded which) from PBMCs. This chain joins TRBV20-1 and TRBJ1-1; weak D call: TRBD1 (6 bases). The CDR3 DNA reads TGCAGTGCTTCCCACAGGGACGGGAACACTGAAGCTTTCTTT. Its protein product is CSASHRDGNTEAFF.